These 8 T cell receptor beta chains share one sample of origin, sequenced in a study of metastatic and nonmetastatic thyroid tumors. All patients were untreated before thyroid surgery. TCRdb re-called clones from the PCR reads using MiXCR. The table has fewer than 100,000 clones, about 15% seen once. The source material was blood. Receptor source: a female donor with papillary thyroid cancer or a benign thyroid nodule (not recorded which). Some clones in this sample may be carry-over from other donors' samples.

By sample share, this clone is medium-sized. V and J are TRBV12-3 or TRBV12-4 and TRBJ1-1; tentative D call: TRBD1 (6 bases). V was clipped by 6 bases and J by 2 bases, with 10 bases between them. The CDR3 sequence is 13 residues long. CDR3 in DNA: TGTGCCAGCAGATTACAGGGTAACACTGAAGCTTTCTTT. This encodes CASRLQGNTEAFF.

This clone was detected ten times or more. The chain links TRBV20-1 to TRBJ2-1; TRBD1 agrees at 7 bases. There are 14 residues in the CDR3. The V and J ends lost 8 bases and 1 base, in that order; junction bases with no gene match: 8. Germline V gives CDR1 DFQATT, CDR2 SNEGSKA (reference sequence). The CDR3, as DNA: TGCAGTTGGTCGGACAGGAAATCCTACAATGAGCAGTTCTTC. Its translation is CSWSDRKSYNEQFF.

This clone was counted at least ten times. The chain combines TRBV3-1 with TRBJ2-2; TRBD2 might be the D (5 bases). This CDR3 is built from 14 residues. The germline gives CDR1 LGHDT, CDR2 YNNKEL (reference sequence). Trimming took 3 bases from V and 6 from J, leaving 11 bases between them. CDR3 in amino acids: CASSQSGEPGELFF. The DNA for the CDR3 is TGTGCCAGCAGCCAGTCCGGGGAACCCGGGGAGCTGTTTTTT. The whole variable domain, remainder taken from reference TRBV3-1 and TRBJ2-2, is DTAVSQTPKYLVTQMGNDKSIKCEQNLGHDTMYWYKQDSKKFLKIMFSYNNKELIINETVPNRFSPKSPDKAHLNLHINSLELGDSAVYFCASSQSGEPGELFFGEGSRLTVL.

Ten or more counts support this clone. This sample includes further DNA sequences coding for the same CDR3. The chain carries TRBV28 and TRBJ2-7, with 7 bases that match TRBD2. This CDR3 has 13 amino acids. The V gene's germline CDR1 is MDHEN and CDR2 SYDVKM. V gave up 5 bases and J gave up 2 bases; unmatched junction bases: 3. The CDR3 coding sequence is TGTGCCAGCAGTCCGGCGGGGGCCTACGAGCAGTACTTC. This sequence encodes CASSPAGAYEQYF.

This clone was counted ten times or more. V gene TRBV28 combines with J gene TRBJ1-1; TRBD1 agrees at 7 bases. CDR1 and CDR2 from the germline V gene are MDHEN and SYDVKM. J lost 8 bases, V lost 6 bases, and 9 bases had no gene match. CDR3 length: 13 residues. The CDR3 sequence: CASRNLGQAEAFF. Written as DNA, the CDR3 is TGTGCCAGCAGGAACTTAGGACAGGCAGAAGCTTTCTTT.

This clone has a count of ten or more. This chain connects TRBV10-3 to TRBJ2-7; D ambiguous. Trimming cost V 0 bases and J 4 bases, with 16 bases left between them. This CDR3 has 16 amino acids. Germline CDR1 reads ENHRY; CDR2 reads SYGVKD. The CDR3 spells CAISESQTQGGYEQYF. CDR3 DNA sequence: TGTGCCATCAGTGAGTCCCAGACTCAAGGTGGTTACGAGCAGTACTTC.

This clone has ten or more counts. The genes are TRBV20-1 and TRBJ2-7; D remains unclear. Germline-derived CDR1 and CDR2 are DFQATT and SNEGSKA (reference sequence). V was clipped by 6 bases and J by 1 base, with 10 bases between them. There are 12 residues in the CDR3. This CDR3 reads CSAHGPSYEQYF. DNA for the CDR3: TGCAGTGCCCACGGGCCGTCCTACGAGCAGTACTTC.

This chain joins TRBV6-2 or TRBV6-3 and TRBJ1-2; D unclear. The ends were cut back, 10 bases at V and 8 bases at J, with 14 bases in the middle. The CDR3 spans 11 residues. CDR1 and CDR2 (germline): MNHEY, SVGEGT. The CDR3 nucleotides are TGTGCCATCCATGGGTCGCGGGGCTACACCTTC. It encodes CAIHGSRGYTF.